Sequencing of this T cell receptor beta chain was carried out in a study of shared clonotypes between healthy human individuals. Measured with immunoSEQ multiplex PCR; TCRdb has only the in-frame clones, and not every one. The table records 2 million to 2.5 million clones, 93% of them present only once. V was pared by 2 bases and J by 1 base, with 17 bases between. The germline CDR1 and CDR2 sequences are KGHSH and LQKENI. The length of the CDR3 is 17 residues. The TCR was taken from a man between 18 and 35 years old in good health. Some clones in this sample may be carry-over from other donors' samples. The chain carries TRBV18 and TRBJ1-2; D unclear. The sequenced sample consisted of naive CD4+ T cells from PBMCs. Described subset: CD45RA+ positively selected. CDR3 residues: CASSPRAPVASNYGYTF. CDR3 coding DNA: TGTGCCAGCTCACCAAGAGCTCCTGTCGCCAGTAACTATGGCTACACCTTC.